Sequencing of this T cell receptor (beta chain) was carried out in a study of blood T cell repertoires in COVID-19. Background on the study: Samples taken during acute and convalescent COVID-19 were collected in the United States, Italy and Spain. Sample material is recorded as cDNA or gDNA derived from T cells, B-cell-depleted T cells, or PBMCs.

With 10 bases removed from V and 2 bases from J, the gap between germline ends came to 15 bases. This CDR3 contains 15 residues. The germline V gene encodes CDR1 MNHEY and CDR2 SMNVEV (reference sequence). Authors' analysis steps: Reference gene primer amplification gave estimated nucleated cell counts. The protocol was immunoSEQ multiplex PCR, while the TCRdb copy is restricted to in-frame clones and leaves out a portion. V and J calls and clone size follow that table, whereas D and trimming were derived from the DNA. The sample lists 120,000 to 150,000 clones, around 87% seen once, with 8.6% in the top ten.

The clonotype originates from a woman in her forties or fifties with active or convalescent COVID-19. This chain connects TRBV27 to TRBJ2-6; D is possibly TRBD2 (5 bases). Specimen: peripheral blood. The CDR3 DNA reads TGTGCCACCACTCCCCTCGGGGCTGGGGCCAACGTCCTGACTTTC. Its translation: CATTPLGAGANVLTF. Using reference TRBV27 and TRBJ2-6 for the parts outside the CDR3, the full variable domain is EAQVTQNPRYLITVTGKKLTVTCSQNMNHEYMSWYRQDPGLGLRQIYYSMNVEVTDKGDVPEGYKVSRKEKRNFPLILESPSPNQTSLYFCATTPLGAGANVLTFGAGSRLTVL.